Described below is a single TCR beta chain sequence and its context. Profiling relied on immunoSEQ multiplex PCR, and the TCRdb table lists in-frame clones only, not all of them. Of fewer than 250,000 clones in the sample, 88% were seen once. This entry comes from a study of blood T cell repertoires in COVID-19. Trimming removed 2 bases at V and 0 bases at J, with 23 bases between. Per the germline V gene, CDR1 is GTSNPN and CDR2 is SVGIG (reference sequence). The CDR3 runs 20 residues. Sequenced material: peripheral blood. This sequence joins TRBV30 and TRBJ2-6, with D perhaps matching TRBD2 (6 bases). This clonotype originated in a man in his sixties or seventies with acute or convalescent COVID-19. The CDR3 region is CAWSNPLLAMRSSGANVLTF. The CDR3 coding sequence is TGTGCCTGGAGTAACCCCCTACTAGCTATGCGGAGCTCTGGGGCCAACGTCCTGACTTTC.